This T cell receptor (beta chain) was obtained from a study of blood T cell repertoires in COVID-19. Source study methods: Counts of nucleated cells, estimated from reference gene primer amplification, were obtained. Generated by immunoSEQ multiplex PCR, the TCRdb table keeps only in-frame clones and is missing some. That table furnishes V, J and clone size, whereas the DNA furnished D and trimming. The sample contains some 110,000 clones, about 80% of which appear only once. V gave up 2 bases and J gave up 3 bases, with 13 bases separating them. Germline V gene lookup returns CDR1 MDHEN and CDR2 SYDVKM. There are 15 residues in the CDR3.

The sequence was collected from a woman of 80 years or more with active or convalescent COVID-19. Sequences were obtained from peripheral blood. This sequence joins TRBV28 and TRBJ1-1; unclear D gene. CDR3 protein: CASSLGQVFYTEAFF. Here the CDR3 DNA reads TGTGCCAGCAGTTTAGGGCAGGTATTCTACACTGAAGCTTTCTTT.